This TCR beta chain came from a study of blood T cell repertoires in COVID-19. Study summary: The United States, Italy and Spain supplied acute and convalescent COVID-19 samples. Nucleic acid was either cDNA or gDNA, and it came from T cells, B-cell-depleted T cells, or PBMCs.

Assay used: immunoSEQ multiplex PCR; TCRdb lists only in-frame clones, some missing. The sample has 75,000 to 100,000 clones; over 75% are singletons. The CDR3 spans 13 residues. Trimming removed 6 bases from V and 5 bases from J; junction bases left unmatched: 7. Germline CDR1 is SQVTM and CDR2 is ANQGSEA. J is TRBJ2-3 and V is TRBV29-1, with 8 bases fitting TRBD1. This clonotype originated in a human donor with acute or convalescent COVID-19. The donor label of this sample is uncertain. The sample comprised peripheral blood. The CDR3 DNA is TGCAGCGTAGGACAGGGAAGGGGAGATACGCAGTATTTT. Amino acids: CSVGQGRGDTQYF.